The entry below gives a single T cell receptor beta chain sequence along with its context. MiXCR was run by TCRdb on the reads, yielding one entry per CDR3 protein. The repertoire holds around 740,000 distinct CDR3 sequences, with approximately 40% as singletons. These data come from a study of T cell repertoires in cytomegalovirus infection. Germline assignment: CDR1 MGHRA and CDR2 YSYEKL. There are 17 residues in the CDR3. V lost 3 bases and J lost 6; bases outside the gene matches: 14. Sequencing used PBMCs. The receptor's source is a human donor in good health (CMV status not recorded). Some clones in this sample may be carry-over from other donors' samples. The chain is built from TRBV4-1 and TRBJ2-3; 8 bases are shared with TRBD2. The CDR3 sequence: CASSHSLGLAGFDTQYF. The CDR3 DNA follows: TGCGCCAGCAGCCACTCCCTGGGGCTAGCGGGCTTCGATACGCAGTATTTT.